This entry lists 27 T cell receptor beta chains sequenced from one sample in a study of OX40 agonist ivuxolimab in advanced cancers. TCRdb keeps only in-frame clones here, not all; method: immunoSEQ multiplex PCR. Among about 83,000 clones listed, about 90% were seen once. The input for sequencing was CD4+ or CD8+ T cells sorted from blood, taken in a trial of the OX40 agonist ivuxolimab. All receptors come from an adult with an advanced solid tumor such as melanoma, head and neck, liver or kidney cancer.

V is TRBV15 and J is TRBJ1-3, with D possibly being TRBD1 (6 bases). The CDR3 consists of 20 residues. Trimming took off 0 bases at V and 2 bases at J, with 23 bases between the two ends. Per the germline V gene, CDR1 is LNHNV and CDR2 is YYDKDF (reference sequence). CDR3 DNA sequence: TGTGCCACCAGCAGAGAAGAGGGACCGTCGAGGGGGGTGGCTGGAAACACCATATATTTT. Protein sequence: CATSREEGPSRGVAGNTIYF.

The rearrangement uses TRBV5-4 and TRBJ2-1; weak D call: TRBD1 (6 bases). The germline V gene encodes CDR1 SGHNT and CDR2 YYREEE (reference sequence). The ends were cut back, 3 bases at V and 9 bases at J, with 10 bases in the middle. This CDR3 region has 12 residues. The DNA of the CDR3 is TGTGCCAGCAGCTACCAGACAGGTGAGCAGTTCTTC. Protein: CASSYQTGEQFF.

The count of this clone is one. The chain recombines TRBV19 with TRBJ1-5; D call uncertain. This CDR3 comprises 13 residues. V lost 4 bases, J lost 1 base, and 5 bases lay in between. Germline lookup yields CDR1 LNHDA and CDR2 SQIVND (reference sequence). CDR3 nucleotides: TGTGCCAGTAGTACTTCAAGCAATCAGCCCCAGCATTTT. Its translation is CASSTSSNQPQHF.

The rearrangement joins TRBV4-2 to TRBJ2-1, with 10 nucleotides matching TRBD2. The CDR3 is 17 residues long. The germline V gene has CDR1 LGHNA and CDR2 YNFKEQ. V dropped 0 bases and J dropped 3; count of bases not matched to a gene: 5. The CDR3 region is CASSQDSGLAVYNEQFF. The CDR3 nucleotides read TGTGCCAGCAGCCAAGATTCCGGACTAGCGGTCTACAATGAGCAGTTCTTC.

V and J are TRBV4-3 and TRBJ2-1; the D is unclear. The CDR3 loop spans 16 amino acids. The V gene's germline CDR1 is LGHNA and CDR2 YSLEER. Trimming cost V 0 bases and J 1 base, with 10 bases left between them. The CDR3 protein is CASSQDVPASYNEQFF. The CDR3 DNA reads TGCGCCAGCAGCCAAGACGTCCCAGCGTCCTACAATGAGCAGTTCTTC.

The chain recombines TRBV6-1 with TRBJ2-7; D is uncertain. V lost 0 bases and J 6 bases, leaving 9 bases between the germline ends. The CDR3 is 13 amino acids. Germline-derived CDR1 and CDR2 are MNHNS and SASEGT. DNA of the CDR3: TGTGCCAGCAGTGAAGCCCTAAGGTTCGAGCAGTACTTC. It specifies CASSEALRFEQYF.

This chain joins TRBV4-1 and TRBJ1-4, with TRBD1 identical over 9 bases. This CDR3 spans 15 amino acids. The V gene's germline CDR1 is MGHRA and CDR2 YSYEKL. V trimming: 4 bases; J trimming: 5 bases; junction bases outside the gene matches: 5. CDR3 DNA: TGCGCCAGCAGCCCTAGGGACAGGGCGAATGAAAAACTGTTTTTT. Protein sequence: CASSPRDRANEKLFF.

The V gene is TRBV5-5, the J gene TRBJ2-1; possibly TRBD2 for D (5 bases). Germline CDR1 SGHKS, CDR2 YYEKEE (reference sequence). The CDR3 is 17 amino acids. V was shortened by 2 bases and J by 3 bases, with 18 bases between the two germline ends. The CDR3 spells CASSFDDYLESYNEQFF. Here the CDR3 DNA reads TGTGCCAGCAGCTTCGATGACTATCTAGAGAGCTACAATGAGCAGTTCTTC.

V usage is TRBV28 and J usage is TRBJ1-2; no clear D gene. V was cut by 6 bases and J by 8 bases, with 22 bases left in between. Germline CDR1 is MDHEN and CDR2 is SYDVKM. CDR3 length equals 15 residues. CDR3 loop: CASSLSPFIQEGYTF. The DNA of the CDR3 is TGTGCCAGCAGCCTATCCCCCTTCATCCAAGAGGGCTACACCTTC.

This clone was found once. The V and J genes are TRBV27 and TRBJ2-3; D call uncertain. The CDR3 has 13 residues. Per germline, CDR1 MNHEY and CDR2 SMNVEV (reference sequence). The ends were cut back, 8 bases at V and 2 bases at J, with 11 bases in the middle. The chain's CDR3 is CASHGSLTDTQYF. The CDR3 DNA is TGTGCCAGCCATGGATCTCTCACAGATACGCAGTATTTT.

This chain joins TRBV7-3 and TRBJ2-3; D is unclear. The ends were cut back, 5 bases at V and 4 bases at J, with 10 bases in the middle. Germline lookup yields CDR1 SGHTA and CDR2 FQGTGA. The CDR3 runs 13 residues. The CDR3: CASSGNQADTQYF. DNA of the CDR3: TGTGCCAGCAGCGGCAACCAGGCAGATACGCAGTATTTT.

The chain combines TRBV2 with TRBJ1-5; a possible D gene is TRBD1 (6 bases). Germline-derived CDR1 and CDR2 are SNHLY and FYNNEI. V lost 7 bases and J 6 bases, leaving 10 bases between the germline ends. The CDR3 has 12 amino acids. The CDR3 bases are TGTGCCAGCATGTCACAGGGTCAGCCCCAGCATTTT. Translating gives CASMSQGQPQHF.

The chain is built from TRBV20-1 and TRBJ2-5; D gene uncertain. The CDR3 runs to 9 residues. Germline lookup yields CDR1 DFQATT and CDR2 SNEGSKA (reference sequence). V was shortened by 1 base and J by 12 bases, with 6 bases between the two germline ends. CDR3 bases: TGCAGTGCTAGAGGGTCAGAGTACTTC. Protein: CSARGSEYF.

The chain has TRBV27 and TRBJ1-5; a weak D match, TRBD1 (5 bases). The germline V gene encodes CDR1 MNHEY and CDR2 SMNVEV (reference sequence). The CDR3 sequence is 13 residues long. V was shortened by 3 bases and J by 7 bases, with 10 bases between the two germline ends. The CDR3 sequence is CASSLGGSQPQHF. The CDR3 DNA is TGTGCCAGCAGTTTGGGGGGTTCGCAGCCCCAGCATTTT.

The V gene is TRBV7-8, the J gene TRBJ1-4, with D perhaps matching TRBD1 (5 bases). The V and J ends lost 5 bases and 0 bases respectively, with 19 bases between them. The CDR3 is 18 residues long. The germline CDR1 and CDR2 sequences are SGHVS and FQNEAQ. The DNA of the CDR3 is TGTGCCAGCAGCCACCAGGGAGGCCGACTTGCAACTAATGAAAAACTGTTTTTT. Protein: CASSHQGGRLATNEKLFF.

This clone was observed a single time. The rearrangement joins TRBV11-2 to TRBJ2-1; 10 bases are a match to TRBD2. This CDR3 has 16 residues. In germline, CDR1 is SGHAT, CDR2 FQNNGV. V gave up 5 bases and J gave up 0 bases; unmatched junction bases: 4. The CDR3 sequence: CASSLGLAASYNEQFF. The CDR3 DNA follows: TGTGCCAGCAGCCTAGGACTAGCGGCCTCCTACAATGAGCAGTTCTTC.

This rearrangement joins TRBV6-6 to TRBJ1-3; possible D gene TRBD1, 5 bases. Germline CDR1 MNHNY, CDR2 SVGAGI (reference sequence). Trimming removed 0 bases at V and 1 base at J, with 7 bases between. CDR3 length: 15 amino acids. DNA for the CDR3: TGTGCCAGCAGTTACTCAGGGGAGTCTGGAAACACCATATATTTT. Translation: CASSYSGESGNTIYF.

The J gene is TRBJ2-3, the V gene TRBV7-2; TRBD2 matches at 13 bases. This CDR3 comprises 17 residues. The V and J ends lost 5 bases and 2 bases, in that order; junction bases with no gene match: 7. CDR1 SGHTA and CDR2 FQGNSA come from the germline V gene. The CDR3: CASSVPLAGGYTDTQYF. CDR3 DNA: TGTGCCAGCAGCGTACCACTAGCGGGAGGGTACACAGATACGCAGTATTTT.

The chain recombines TRBV5-6 with TRBJ2-7; TRBD2 matches at 7 bases. After removal of 6 bases from V and 6 bases from J, the junction contained 12 bases not matched to a gene. The CDR3 is 14 residues long. Germline CDR1 reads SGHDT; CDR2 reads YYEEEE. CDR3 bases: TGTGCCAGCAACCTGGGGGGGGGACTCATCGAGCAGTACGTC. It yields the protein CASNLGGGLIEQYV.

The rearrangement uses TRBV30 and TRBJ2-2; D call uncertain. V was cut by 3 bases and J by 4 bases, with 3 bases left in between. CDR1 and CDR2 from the germline V gene are GTSNPN and SVGIG (reference sequence). This CDR3 region has 11 residues. The CDR3 coding sequence is TGTGCCTGGAGCCGCACCGGGGAGCTGTTTTTT. Translation: CAWSRTGELFF.

The chain joins TRBV25-1 to TRBJ1-1; D not certain. The V end was cut by 3 bases, the J end by 4 bases, with 12 bases between. Germline CDR1 is MGHDK and CDR2 is SYGVNS. The CDR3 totals 14 residues. DNA of the CDR3: TGTGCCAGCAGTGACTCATGGGGTCGCACTGAAGCTTTCTTT. This codes for CASSDSWGRTEAFF.

This clone appeared a single time. This sequence joins TRBV2 and TRBJ2-5, with TRBD2 matching 11 bases. The CDR3 contains 16 residues. V was pared by 5 bases and J by 5 bases, with 10 bases of the junction left unmatched. CDR1 SNHLY and CDR2 FYNNEI come from the germline V gene. The CDR3 spells CASSHKLAGVFETQYF. DNA for the CDR3: TGTGCCAGCAGTCATAAACTAGCGGGAGTTTTTGAGACCCAGTACTTC.

This sequence joins TRBV15 and TRBJ1-2; unclear D gene. CDR1 and CDR2 (germline): LNHNV, YYDKDF (reference sequence). The V end lost 0 bases, the J end lost 4 bases, and 12 bases lay between the germline ends. The CDR3 sequence is 15 residues long. CDR3 loop: CATSRDFIEVYGYTF. The CDR3 DNA is TGTGCCACCAGCAGAGATTTTATTGAAGTCTATGGCTACACCTTC.

The J gene is TRBJ2-7, the V gene TRBV2; TRBD1 might be the D (6 bases). V was shortened by 1 base and J by 0 bases, with 16 bases between the two germline ends. The CDR3 is made up of 17 amino acids. Germline loops: CDR1 SNHLY, CDR2 FYNNEI. The CDR3 DNA reads as TGTGCCAGCAGTGAAGGCCACCCGGGACACAGCTCCTACGAGCAGTACGTC. It codes for CASSEGHPGHSSYEQYV.

The chain is built from TRBV9 and TRBJ2-7; no reliable D call. The CDR3 sequence is 14 residues long. Looked up from germline, CDR1 is SGDLS and CDR2 is YYNGEE. Trimming removed 1 base from V and 2 bases from J, with 10 bases in between. The CDR3 sequence is CASSVLGEPYEQYF. In DNA, the CDR3 is TGTGCCAGCAGCGTATTAGGTGAGCCCTACGAGCAGTACTTC.

As regards this clone: Additional DNA sequences in this sample encode the identical CDR3. V usage is TRBV30 and J usage is TRBJ1-5, with 8 bases lining up with TRBD1. The CDR3 length is 14 residues. The V gene's germline CDR1 is GTSNPN and CDR2 SVGIG (reference sequence). CDR3 coding DNA: TGTGCTACGGGACAGGAAAATAGCAATCAGCCCCAGCATTTT. It encodes CATGQENSNQPQHF.

V usage is TRBV13 and J usage is TRBJ1-6, with D unclear. CDR3 length equals 14 residues. Trimming pared 4 bases from V and 4 bases from J, leaving 8 bases between. Germline lookup yields CDR1 PRHDT and CDR2 FYEKMQ (reference sequence). CDR3 sequence reads: CASSSTLYNSPLHF. The CDR3 bases are TGTGCCAGCAGCTCCACCTTATATAATTCACCCCTCCACTTT.